This section outlines one T cell receptor (beta chain) sequence together with its context. The sample comes from a study of shared clonotypes between healthy human individuals. Profiling relied on immunoSEQ multiplex PCR, and the TCRdb table lists in-frame clones only, not all of them. The sample holds about 480,000 clones, 79% seen once. Germline V gives CDR1 MNHNS, CDR2 SASEGT. The CDR3 extends over 14 amino acids. The ends were cut back, 4 bases at V and 0 bases at J, with 7 bases in the middle. The receptor was derived from a woman aged 40-49 years in good health. Some clones in this sample may be carry-over from other donors' samples. Material for sequencing was PBMCs. The V call is TRBV6-1, the J call TRBJ1-5, with D perhaps TRBD1 (6 bases). The CDR3 DNA reads TGTGCCAGCAGTGTAGGGGGTAGCAATCAGCCCCAGCATTTT. It encodes CASSVGGSNQPQHF.